These T cell receptor beta chains were read from a single sample in a study of Graves' ophthalmopathy and Graves' hyperthyroidism. TCRdb passed the multiplex PCR reads through MiXCR, listing each CDR3 protein once. The table includes about 740,000 distinct CDR3 sequences, 40% detected once. Sequencing was done on a sample of peripheral blood. These receptors originate from an adult man with Graves' ophthalmopathy. Each CDR3 is given with its conserved first and last residue. Rows give clone size only sometimes, using once, few, many, or a class for an expanded clone.

.,TRBJ1-3,TRBV29-1,CSVGEALNTIYF
.,TRBJ1-4,TRBV29-1,CSVESGQGHEKLFF
many,TRBJ1-6,TRBV7-6,CASSEVTRSYNSPLHF
many,TRBJ1-2,TRBV19,CASSTGQGNYGYTF
many,TRBJ1-1,TRBV7-2,CASSLGLRRGDEAFF
.,TRBJ1-3,TRBV7-2,CASSLEQGANTIYF
.,TRBJ2-5,TRBV25-1,CASTNPSSPETQYF
.,TRBJ1-5,TRBV20-1,CSASGPGSSQPQHF
.,TRBJ1-2,TRBV7-9,CASSLPGGVYGYTF
many,TRBJ2-2,TRBV7-9,CASSLQGTGELFF
few,TRBJ2-5,TRBV7-8,CASSRAGVDETQYF
.,TRBJ2-5,TRBV7-9,CGGRQGVGETQYF
few,TRBJ2-3,TRBV2,CAMEGSASTDTQYF
many,TRBJ1-2,TRBV19,CASSNRGSGDFNGYTF
.,TRBJ1-1,TRBV2,CASNYDQGSTEAFF
.,TRBJ2-5,TRBV7-9,CASSFLGAQYF
.,TRBJ2-5,TRBV7-3,CASSRSPGLRETQYF
many,TRBJ2-6,TRBV10-3,CAISEFGQISSGANVLTF
many,TRBJ1-6,TRBV15,CATSRDKDNSPLHF
.,TRBJ2-3,TRBV20-1,CSASGRADTQYF
few,TRBJ1-1,TRBV2,CASSIKQGWTEAFF
many,TRBJ1-2,TRBV7-9,CASSLGGQVDPYF
many,TRBJ1-1,TRBV2,CASSEGLNTEAFF
.,TRBJ2-5,TRBV6-5,CASSYSISSRRNQETQYF
few,TRBJ2-7,TRBV19,CASSIRLDRHEQYF
many,TRBJ1-5,TRBV12-3/TRBV12-4,CASRPGTVVLSNQPQHF
few,TRBJ1-2,TRBV7-2,CASSPKGGGYGYTF
few,TRBJ1-5,TRBV19,CASSQEGENQPQHF